Listed here are 31 T cell receptor beta chains from one sample, sequenced in a study of blood T cell repertoires in COVID-19. Clones were sequenced by immunoSEQ multiplex PCR, and TCRdb holds only the in-frame ones, with some missing. In the table there are some 170,000 clones, around 82% of which are singletons. The sample taken for sequencing was peripheral blood. The receptor set was obtained from a man in his sixties with active or convalescent COVID-19.

J is TRBJ2-2 and V is TRBV12-3 or TRBV12-4, with D uncertain. V gave up 6 bases and J gave up 5 bases, with 7 bases separating them. The CDR3 consists of 12 residues. In nucleotides, the CDR3 is TGTGCCAGCAGCGAGTATACCGGGGAGCTGTTTTTT. Translation gives CASSEYTGELFF.

CDR3 DNA: TGCAGCGTGACCGGGACAGGGGACGACTATGGCTACACCTTC. The encoded protein is CSVTGTGDDYGYTF. The chain combines TRBV29-1 with TRBJ1-2; TRBD1 matches at 10 bases. Germline values: CDR1 SQVTM, CDR2 ANQGSEA. The CDR3 sequence is 14 residues long. The trim removed 6 bases at V and 3 bases at J, leaving 7 bases unmatched. The full variable domain, with the rest looked up from reference TRBV29-1 and TRBJ1-2, is SAVISQKPSRDICQRGTSLTIQCQVDSQVTMMFWYRQQPGQSLTLIATANQGSEATYESGFVIDKFPISRPNLTFSTLTVSNMSPEDSSIYLCSVTGTGDDYGYTFGSGTRLTVV.

The chain is built from TRBV27 and TRBJ2-5, with 7 bases lining up with TRBD1. This CDR3 contains 15 residues. Unmatched junction bases numbered 3, after V lost 0 bases and J lost 2 bases. Germline CDR1 reads MNHEY; CDR2 reads SMNVEV (reference sequence). The CDR3 nucleotides read TGTGCCAGCAGTTTATCCGGCAGGGGGCAAGAGACCCAGTACTTC. Amino acid sequence: CASSLSGRGQETQYF.

V is TRBV5-1 and J is TRBJ1-4, with D possibly matching TRBD1 (5 bases). Germline V lookup: CDR1 SGHRS, CDR2 YFSETQ. This CDR3 is built from 16 residues. V was pared by 0 bases and J by 0 bases, with 9 bases between. CDR3 coding DNA: TGCGCCAGCAGCTTGGCCGGGGGGACAACTAATGAAAAACTGTTTTTT. This translates into CASSLAGGTTNEKLFF.

This chain links TRBV6-6 with TRBJ2-3; 8 bases fit TRBD2. The CDR3 covers 16 residues. CDR1 and CDR2 from the germline V gene are MNHNY and SVGAGI (reference sequence). V was pared by 2 bases and J by 4 bases, with 8 bases of the junction left unmatched. The CDR3 reads CASSYGGTSHSDTQYF. The CDR3 coding sequence is TGTGCCAGCAGTTACGGGGGGACTAGTCATTCAGATACGCAGTATTTT.

The chain recombines TRBV6-6 with TRBJ2-6; a weak D match, TRBD1 (5 bases). Trimming left V 6 bases short and J 4 bases short, with 16 bases between. Germline assignment: CDR1 MNHNY and CDR2 SVGAGI (reference sequence). The length of the CDR3 is 16 residues. This chain's CDR3 is CASSPNDSGGANVLTF. The CDR3 coding sequence is TGTGCCAGCAGCCCGAACGACAGTGGAGGGGCCAACGTCCTGACTTTC.

This chain connects TRBV18 to TRBJ2-5; the match to TRBD1 covers 8 bases. The germline V gene encodes CDR1 KGHSH and CDR2 LQKENI. This CDR3 region has 15 residues. V gave up 1 base and J gave up 2 bases; unmatched junction bases: 3. CDR3: CASSPRNRGQETQYF. CDR3 sequence (DNA): TGTGCCAGCTCACCACGTAACAGGGGGCAAGAGACCCAGTACTTC.

This clone has more than one count but fewer than ten. The CDR3: CASSLQTEAFF. As DNA, the CDR3 is TGTGCCAGCAGCCTCCAGACTGAAGCTTTCTTT. The rearrangement links TRBV4-2 to TRBJ1-1, with no clear D. The germline gives CDR1 LGHNA, CDR2 YNFKEQ. V lost 4 bases to trimming and J lost 5 bases, with 5 bases between them. The length of the CDR3 is 11 residues.

This chain connects TRBV27 to TRBJ2-1, with 9 bases identical to TRBD2. J was trimmed by 9 bases and V by 2 bases; bases with no gene match: 14. This CDR3 has 17 residues. Germline values: CDR1 MNHEY, CDR2 SMNVEV (reference sequence). CDR3 in DNA: TGTGCCAGCAGTTTACGGATAGCGGGAGTGGGTAACGGTGAGCAGTTCTTC. Amino acid sequence: CASSLRIAGVGNGEQFF.

Only one count was recorded for this clone. The V gene is TRBV3-1 (or the pseudogene TRBV3-2), the J gene TRBJ2-7; possible D gene TRBD1, 5 bases. V lost 3 bases and J 4 bases, leaving 10 bases between the germline ends. The CDR3 runs to 13 residues. CDR1 is LGHDT, CDR2 YNNKEL, per germline (reference sequence). The CDR3 DNA follows: TGTGCCAGCAGCCAGGACAACCGGTACGAGCAGTACTTC. Amino acids: CASSQDNRYEQYF.

The chain recombines TRBV25-1 with TRBJ1-1, with TRBD1 as a possible D gene (6 bases). CDR1 and CDR2 (germline): MGHDK, SYGVNS. The CDR3 spans 15 residues. Trimming pared 4 bases from V and 1 base from J, leaving 13 bases between. CDR3 protein: CASSARGKGNTEAFF. CDR3 coding DNA: TGTGCCAGCAGTGCCAGGGGCAAAGGGAACACTGAAGCTTTCTTT.

This clone was seen only once. The J gene is TRBJ1-4, the V gene TRBV29-1; 8 nucleotides align to TRBD1. This CDR3 region has 14 residues. The germline V gene encodes CDR1 SQVTM and CDR2 ANQGSEA. After removal of 7 bases from V and 3 bases from J, the junction contained 7 bases not matched to a gene. The CDR3 DNA is TGCAGCGCAGGGGACAGGTTGGCTAATGAAAAACTGTTTTTT. As protein: CSAGDRLANEKLFF.

J is TRBJ1-4 and V is TRBV7-9; TRBD1 aligns across 8 bases. J lost 8 bases, V lost 5 bases, and 13 bases had no gene match. CDR3 length equals 16 residues. Germline CDR1 and CDR2: SEHNR and FQNEAQ (reference sequence). CDR3 in amino acids: CASSPDPGQGFEKLFF. The CDR3 DNA sequence: TGTGCCAGCAGCCCGGATCCCGGACAGGGTTTCGAAAAACTGTTTTTT.

CDR3: CASSTQSGNSYEQYF. In DNA, the CDR3 is TGCGCCAGCAGCACCCAATCGGGGAACTCCTACGAGCAGTACTTC. The chain employs TRBV5-1 and TRBJ2-7, with a tentative D call TRBD2 (5 bases). The V and J ends lost 4 bases and 0 bases respectively, with 14 bases between them. This CDR3 is 15 amino acids long. Germline loops: CDR1 SGHRS, CDR2 YFSETQ. The complete variable domain, with remaining parts taken from reference TRBV5-1 and TRBJ2-7, reads KAGVTQTPRYLIKTRGQQVTLSCSPISGHRSVSWYQQTPGQGLQFLFEYFSETQRNKGNFPGRFSGRQFSNSRSEMNVSTLELGDSALYLCASSTQSGNSYEQYFGPGTRLTVT.

V usage is TRBV3-1 (or the pseudogene TRBV3-2) and J usage is TRBJ1-5; D may be TRBD1 (5 bases). Germline values: CDR1 LGHDT, CDR2 YNNKEL (reference sequence). The CDR3 runs to 14 residues. V lost 2 bases to trimming and J lost 1 base, with 6 bases between them. As DNA, the CDR3 is TGTGCCAGCAGCCAAAGACAGAGCAATCAGCCCCAGCATTTT. It translates to CASSQRQSNQPQHF.

The chain links TRBV10-2 to TRBJ2-7; D gene ambiguous. V was trimmed by 4 bases and J by 9 bases, leaving 10 bases between them. This CDR3 has 11 amino acids. Looked up from germline, CDR1 is WSHSY and CDR2 is SAAADI. The CDR3 loop reads CASSASSVQYF. The CDR3 DNA reads as TGCGCCAGCAGTGCGAGTTCCGTGCAGTACTTC.

The gene calls are TRBV4-2 and TRBJ2-3, with TRBD2 identical over 10 bases. The CDR3 totals 18 residues. Unmatched junction bases numbered 12, after V lost 1 base and J lost 5 bases. CDR1 and CDR2 from the germline V gene are LGHNA and YNFKEQ. CDR3 nucleotide sequence: TGTGCCAGCAGCCAAGTGGCGAGCGGGAGGGCCTATGGAGATACGCAGTATTTT. Its protein is CASSQVASGRAYGDTQYF.

The chain uses TRBV28 and TRBJ2-7; a weak D match, TRBD1 (7 bases). The CDR3 sequence is 19 residues long. Deletions cut 0 bases from V and 0 bases from J, with 21 bases between. Looked up from germline, CDR1 is MDHEN and CDR2 is SYDVKM. The CDR3: CASSLWTGLGGQSSYEQYF. The CDR3 nucleotides are TGTGCCAGCAGTTTATGGACAGGGTTGGGGGGACAGAGCTCCTACGAGCAGTACTTC.

There are a few counts of this clone. The J gene is TRBJ1-6, the V gene TRBV9; TRBD1 matches at 7 bases. The CDR3 is made up of 14 amino acids. J lost 7 bases, V lost 3 bases, and 4 bases had no gene match. In germline, CDR1 is SGDLS, CDR2 YYNGEE. CDR3 in DNA: TGTGCCAGCAGCGAGACAGGGAACAATTCACCCCTCCACTTT. As protein: CASSETGNNSPLHF.

This rearrangement joins TRBV6-1 to TRBJ1-6; TRBD1 agrees at 9 bases. In germline, CDR1 is MNHNS, CDR2 SASEGT. This CDR3 region has 18 residues. V shed 1 base and J 3 bases; nucleotides not matched to a gene: 7. The DNA for the CDR3 is TGTGCCAGCAGTGAAGTGCCGGGACAGGGATACTATAATTCACCCCTCCACTTT. The encoded protein is CASSEVPGQGYYNSPLHF.

This chain links TRBV3-1 (or the pseudogene TRBV3-2) with TRBJ1-3; a possible D gene is TRBD1 (5 bases). Trimming cost V 3 bases and J 2 bases, with 8 bases left between them. The germline V gene has CDR1 LGHDT and CDR2 YNNKEL (reference sequence). This CDR3 has 14 amino acids. CDR3 DNA sequence: TGTGCCAGCAGCCACCCAGGGCCTGGAAACACCATATATTTT. Its translation: CASSHPGPGNTIYF.

The CDR3 region is CASSPRTGRTDTQYF. CDR3 coding DNA: TGTGCCAGCAGCCCGCGGACAGGACGCACAGATACGCAGTATTTT. The chain employs TRBV3-1 (or the pseudogene TRBV3-2) and TRBJ2-3; TRBD1 agrees at 7 bases. Germline lookup yields CDR1 LGHDT and CDR2 YNNKEL (reference sequence). The CDR3 sequence is 15 residues long. V was clipped by 4 bases and J by 1 base; unmatched bases: 5.

This clone has only one observation. The chain combines TRBV19 with TRBJ1-4; possible D gene TRBD1, 5 bases. The germline CDR1 and CDR2 sequences are LNHDA and SQIVND (reference sequence). This CDR3 region has 16 residues. V was shortened by 3 bases and J by 6 bases, with 17 bases between the two germline ends. CDR3: CASSMAPAGLDEKLFF. Here the CDR3 DNA reads TGTGCCAGTAGTATGGCTCCGGCAGGGTTGGATGAAAAACTGTTTTTT.

V is TRBV15 and J is TRBJ1-1; a weak D match, TRBD1 (6 bases). Trimming took 0 bases from V and 8 from J, leaving 7 bases between them. CDR1 is LNHNV, CDR2 YYDKDF, per germline (reference sequence). CDR3 length: 12 amino acids. The CDR3 nucleotides read TGTGCCACCAGCAGAGATGGGGGCGAAGCTTTCTTT. This sequence encodes CATSRDGGEAFF.

This clone has a single count. This chain joins TRBV5-1 and TRBJ2-1; the D is unclear. The V and J ends lost 0 bases and 9 bases respectively, with 7 bases between them. From germline, CDR1 is SGHRS and CDR2 YFSETQ. CDR3 length: 12 amino acids. The CDR3 region has the DNA TGCGCCAGCAGCTTGGGTTTCGGTGAGCAGTTCTTC. The encoded protein is CASSLGFGEQFF.

V usage is TRBV5-1 and J usage is TRBJ2-3, with D tentatively TRBD2 (6 bases). The CDR3 has 15 amino acids. CDR1 and CDR2 from the germline V gene are SGHRS and YFSETQ. The V gene lost 3 bases and the J gene lost 6 bases, with 17 bases spanning the gap. The CDR3 region is CASSSLGGSSDTQYF. As DNA, the CDR3 is TGCGCCAGCAGCTCTCTGGGGGGAAGCTCTGATACGCAGTATTTT.

The V and J genes are TRBV5-3 and TRBJ2-7; D perhaps matches TRBD1 (5 bases). Being an ORF, TRBV5-3 has a function that is uncertain. Trimming pared 3 bases from V and 7 bases from J, leaving 8 bases between. The length of the CDR3 is 11 residues. CDR3 nucleotides: TGTGCCAGAAGCTCGCAGGGAGAGCAGTACTTC. Translation gives CARSSQGEQYF.

The chain employs TRBV11-2 and TRBJ1-2, with TRBD1 matching over 8 bases. The CDR3 is 13 residues long. Germline trimming cut 6 bases from V and 8 bases from J; bases unmatched to any gene: 8. The germline V gene has CDR1 SGHAT and CDR2 FQNNGV. The CDR3 is CASSQDRVDGYTF. CDR3 bases: TGTGCCAGCAGTCAGGACAGGGTAGACGGCTACACCTTC.

This clone was detected only a few times. The rearrangement joins TRBV1 to TRBJ2-1; the D call of TRBD1 is as the table states it, not checked on the DNA. TRBV1 constitutes a pseudogene. This CDR3 comprises 14 residues. CDR3 coding DNA: TGCACCAGCAGCCGGGCGTATACCTACAATGAGCAGTTCTTC. Encoded protein: CTSSRAYTYNEQFF.

The chain carries TRBV28 and TRBJ2-7, with TRBD1 matching over 11 bases. Trimming took 5 bases from V and 2 from J; bases not matched to a gene: 5. Germline lookup yields CDR1 MDHEN and CDR2 SYDVKM. The CDR3 is 15 residues long. The CDR3 protein is CASSPRGQGAYEQYF. The CDR3, as DNA: TGTGCCAGCAGTCCCCGGGGACAGGGGGCCTACGAGCAGTACTTC.

To note about this clone: The conserved phenylalanine or tryptophan normally closing the CDR3 is absent here, so this likely arose from a read error. Because the CDR3's place on the DNA is in doubt, the DNA is left out and the CDR3 is given as listed by TCRdb. This chain joins TRBV23-1 and TRBJ2-7; no DNA check was done on the table's D call, TRBD1. TRBV23-1 is labeled an ORF, and its function is uncertain. The CDR3 has 9 amino acids, counting both end residues. The CDR3 sequence is CASSPDTVL.